A selection of T cell receptor beta chains follows, all from one sample in a study of cytomegalovirus exposure and HLA in healthy donors. The method was immunoSEQ multiplex PCR; TCRdb's version includes in-frame clones alone and lacks a portion of them. The sample includes about 160,000 clones, about four fifths of them seen just once. The sequenced sample consisted of PBMCs. These receptors originate from a woman aged 25 to 45 in good health and CMV-seropositive. Each CDR3 is given with its conserved first and last residue. Fields, in order: J gene, clone size, V gene, D gene, CDR3 protein, CDR3 DNA. The D gene is left open where the match is weak. A clone size is listed for some rows: how often the clone was seen (once, few, many), or a class if it is expanded.

j_call: TRBJ2-1
clone_size: once
v_call: TRBV11-3
d_call: TRBD2
cdr3_aa: CASSFAGGPFYEQFF
cdr3_nt: TGTGCCAGCAGCTTCGCGGGGGGACCCTTTTATGAGCAGTTCTTC

j_call: TRBJ2-1
clone_size: .
v_call: TRBV9
d_call: .
cdr3_aa: CASSVGHAGNEQFF
cdr3_nt: TGTGCCAGCAGCGTAGGTCACGCGGGGAATGAGCAGTTCTTC

j_call: TRBJ2-7
clone_size: .
v_call: TRBV6-1
d_call: TRBD2
cdr3_aa: CASSEFRTSGYEQYF
cdr3_nt: TGTGCCAGCAGTGAATTTAGGACTAGCGGCTACGAGCAGTACTTC

j_call: TRBJ1-2
clone_size: .
v_call: TRBV19
d_call: .
cdr3_aa: CASIAGRLPYGYTF
cdr3_nt: TGTGCCAGTATCGCAGGCCGCCTTCCCTATGGCTACACCTTC

j_call: TRBJ1-6
clone_size: once
v_call: TRBV6-1
d_call: .
cdr3_aa: CASSASGPGNSPLHF
cdr3_nt: TGTGCCAGCAGTGCATCAGGGCCAGGAAATTCACCCCTCCACTTT

j_call: TRBJ2-7
clone_size: .
v_call: TRBV5-1
d_call: .
cdr3_aa: CASSLGAESSYEQYF
cdr3_nt: TGCGCCAGCAGCTTGGGGGCAGAAAGCTCCTACGAGCAGTACTTC

j_call: TRBJ2-1
clone_size: .
v_call: TRBV7-2
d_call: .
cdr3_aa: CASSQAFEQFF
cdr3_nt: TGTGCCAGCAGCCAGGCCTTTGAGCAGTTCTTC

j_call: TRBJ1-6
clone_size: .
v_call: TRBV28
d_call: TRBD1
cdr3_aa: CASSAPPGQGGSPLHF
cdr3_nt: TGTGCCAGCAGTGCCCCTCCGGGACAGGGCGGGTCACCCCTCCACTTT

j_call: TRBJ2-7
clone_size: .
v_call: TRBV5-6
d_call: .
cdr3_aa: CASSRTSEGYFSRSYEQYF
cdr3_nt: TGTGCCAGCAGCCGGACATCAGAAGGGTATTTTTCTCGCTCCTACGAGCAGTACTTC

j_call: TRBJ2-1
clone_size: .
v_call: TRBV5-1
d_call: TRBD2
cdr3_aa: CASSLARTSGGYNEQFF
cdr3_nt: TGCGCCAGCAGCTTGGCCCGGACTAGCGGGGGGTACAATGAGCAGTTCTTC

j_call: TRBJ2-5
clone_size: .
v_call: TRBV20-1
d_call: .
cdr3_aa: CSAGPPWTQYF
cdr3_nt: TGCAGTGCTGGGCCGCCGTGGACCCAGTACTTC

j_call: TRBJ2-7
clone_size: .
v_call: TRBV29-1
d_call: TRBD2
cdr3_aa: CSVEAVPSGGIYEQYF
cdr3_nt: TGCAGCGTTGAAGCGGTACCTAGCGGGGGGATATACGAGCAGTACTTC

j_call: TRBJ1-1
clone_size: .
v_call: TRBV6-6
d_call: .
cdr3_aa: CASNSILGAGTEAFF
cdr3_nt: TGTGCCAGCAATAGTATTCTGGGGGCCGGGACTGAAGCTTTCTTT

j_call: TRBJ1-5
clone_size: once
v_call: TRBV4-1
d_call: .
cdr3_aa: CASSQVGGRAPQHF
cdr3_nt: TGCGCCAGCAGCCAAGTCGGGGGGCGGGCGCCCCAGCATTTT

j_call: TRBJ2-5
clone_size: once
v_call: TRBV7-9
d_call: .
cdr3_aa: CSSSFGEETQYF
cdr3_nt: TGTTCCAGCAGCTTCGGTGAAGAGACCCAGTACTTC

j_call: TRBJ1-1
clone_size: .
v_call: TRBV6-5
d_call: .
cdr3_aa: CASSYGLGHTEAFF
cdr3_nt: TGTGCCAGCAGTTACGGGCTGGGGCACACTGAAGCTTTCTTT

j_call: TRBJ1-2
clone_size: few
v_call: TRBV7-2
d_call: .
cdr3_aa: CASSLRDSSYGYTF
cdr3_nt: TGTGCCAGCAGCTTAAGGGACTCCTCCTATGGCTACACCTTC

j_call: TRBJ2-7
clone_size: .
v_call: TRBV10-2
d_call: .
cdr3_aa: CASSRDFKSYF
cdr3_nt: TGCGCCAGCAGTCGGGACTTCAAGTCGTACTTC

j_call: TRBJ1-1
clone_size: .
v_call: TRBV6-5
d_call: .
cdr3_aa: CASSYAPGNTEAFF
cdr3_nt: TGTGCCAGCAGTTACGCCCCCGGGAACACTGAAGCTTTCTTT

j_call: TRBJ2-3
clone_size: .
v_call: TRBV7-2
d_call: .
cdr3_aa: CASSLDTGKNTQYF
cdr3_nt: TGTGCCAGCAGCTTAGATACGGGGAAAAATACGCAGTATTTT

j_call: TRBJ1-1
clone_size: .
v_call: TRBV30
d_call: .
cdr3_aa: CAWSVRGYTEAFF
cdr3_nt: TGTGCCTGGAGTGTGCGCGGGTACACTGAAGCTTTCTTT

j_call: TRBJ1-1
clone_size: .
v_call: TRBV2
d_call: .
cdr3_aa: CASRDSGNTEAFF
cdr3_nt: TGTGCCAGCAGGGATTCAGGGAACACTGAAGCTTTCTTT

j_call: TRBJ2-3
clone_size: .
v_call: TRBV7-3
d_call: .
cdr3_aa: CASSLGSGGTDTQYF
cdr3_nt: TGTGCCAGCAGCTTAGGCTCTGGAGGCACAGATACGCAGTATTTT

j_call: TRBJ2-1
clone_size: .
v_call: TRBV5-1
d_call: .
cdr3_aa: CASSRDTLNEQFF
cdr3_nt: TGCGCCAGCAGTCGGGACACTCTCAATGAGCAGTTCTTC

j_call: TRBJ1-6
clone_size: .
v_call: TRBV19
d_call: .
cdr3_aa: CASSLPGDNSPLHF
cdr3_nt: TGTGCCAGTAGCCTCCCAGGGGATAATTCACCCCTCCACTTT

j_call: TRBJ1-5
clone_size: .
v_call: TRBV4-3
d_call: .
cdr3_aa: CASSQGGRNQPQHF
cdr3_nt: TGCGCCAGCAGCCAAGGCGGCAGAAATCAGCCCCAGCATTTT

j_call: TRBJ1-3
clone_size: few
v_call: TRBV18
d_call: TRBD1
cdr3_aa: CASSPLGQGNGNTIYF
cdr3_nt: TGTGCCAGCTCACCCCTTGGACAGGGCAACGGAAACACCATATATTTT

j_call: TRBJ1-6
clone_size: .
v_call: TRBV5-1
d_call: .
cdr3_aa: CASSLDPGDNSPLHF
cdr3_nt: TGCGCCAGCAGCTTGGACCCAGGGGACAATTCACCCCTCCACTTT

j_call: TRBJ2-1
clone_size: .
v_call: TRBV5-1
d_call: TRBD1
cdr3_aa: CASSRGTGDNEQFF
cdr3_nt: TGCGCCAGCAGCAGGGGGACAGGTGACAATGAGCAGTTCTTC

j_call: TRBJ1-1
clone_size: once
v_call: TRBV15
d_call: .
cdr3_aa: CATAAAAMNTEAFF
cdr3_nt: TGTGCCACCGCGGCGGCGGCCATGAACACTGAAGCTTTCTTT

j_call: TRBJ1-1
clone_size: .
v_call: TRBV6-5
d_call: .
cdr3_aa: CASSYLEGTEAFF
cdr3_nt: TGTGCCAGCAGTTACCTCGAGGGCACTGAAGCTTTCTTT

j_call: TRBJ2-5
clone_size: .
v_call: TRBV7-6
d_call: .
cdr3_aa: CASSLESGHGETQYF
cdr3_nt: TGTGCCAGCAGCTTAGAGTCAGGCCATGGGGAGACCCAGTACTTC

j_call: TRBJ2-7
clone_size: .
v_call: TRBV2
d_call: TRBD2
cdr3_aa: CASYLAGGTATQITYEQYF
cdr3_nt: TGTGCCAGCTATCTAGCGGGGGGGACGGCAACACAGATTACCTACGAGCAGTACTTC

j_call: TRBJ2-7
clone_size: .
v_call: TRBV7-9
d_call: TRBD1
cdr3_aa: CASSYTGDRGGDEQYF
cdr3_nt: TGTGCCAGCAGCTATACCGGGGACAGGGGTGGGGACGAGCAGTACTTC

j_call: TRBJ2-7
clone_size: .
v_call: TRBV4-3
d_call: .
cdr3_aa: CASSQNVFGETYEQYF
cdr3_nt: TGCGCCAGCAGCCAGAATGTTTTCGGGGAAACCTACGAGCAGTACTTC

j_call: TRBJ2-1
clone_size: .
v_call: TRBV6-6
d_call: .
cdr3_aa: CASSLPPGQLIEQFF
cdr3_nt: TGTGCCAGCAGTTTGCCCCCGGGACAACTTATTGAGCAGTTCTTC

j_call: TRBJ1-6
clone_size: .
v_call: TRBV2
d_call: .
cdr3_aa: CASSDIIAAEDNSPLHF
cdr3_nt: TGTGCCAGCAGTGATATTATTGCGGCGGAGGATAATTCACCCCTCCACTTT

j_call: TRBJ2-7
clone_size: .
v_call: TRBV10-3
d_call: TRBD1
cdr3_aa: CAISTGQGVEQYF
cdr3_nt: TGTGCCATCAGTACGGGACAGGGGGTCGAGCAGTACTTC

j_call: TRBJ1-2
clone_size: .
v_call: TRBV19
d_call: .
cdr3_aa: CASSYLGSDRHYGYTF
cdr3_nt: TGTGCCAGTAGTTACCTAGGGTCCGACAGGCACTATGGCTACACCTTC

j_call: TRBJ1-4
clone_size: .
v_call: TRBV6-5
d_call: TRBD1
cdr3_aa: CASMLTGGAEKLFF
cdr3_nt: TGTGCCAGCATGTTGACAGGGGGCGCCGAAAAACTGTTTTTT

j_call: TRBJ1-1
clone_size: .
v_call: TRBV11-2
d_call: .
cdr3_aa: CASSLVGRATNTEAFF
cdr3_nt: TGTGCCAGCAGCTTAGTTGGGAGGGCGACGAACACTGAAGCTTTCTTT

j_call: TRBJ2-3
clone_size: .
v_call: TRBV19
d_call: TRBD1
cdr3_aa: CASSPWTGPKTDTQYF
cdr3_nt: TGTGCCAGTAGTCCCTGGACAGGTCCGAAGACAGATACGCAGTATTTT

j_call: TRBJ1-1
clone_size: .
v_call: TRBV7-8
d_call: .
cdr3_aa: CASSLAETGWAFF
cdr3_nt: TGTGCCAGCAGCTTAGCAGAGACGGGGTGGGCTTTCTTT

j_call: TRBJ1-5
clone_size: .
v_call: TRBV19
d_call: .
cdr3_aa: CARDRWGSNQPQHF
cdr3_nt: TGTGCCCGCGACAGGTGGGGGAGCAATCAGCCCCAGCATTTT

j_call: TRBJ2-4
clone_size: .
v_call: TRBV5-5
d_call: .
cdr3_aa: CASSIQVAKNIQYF
cdr3_nt: TGTGCCAGCAGCATACAGGTAGCCAAAAACATTCAGTACTTC

j_call: TRBJ2-2
clone_size: once
v_call: TRBV7-3
d_call: .
cdr3_aa: CASSLRGGDTGELFF
cdr3_nt: TGTGCCAGCAGCTTAAGGGGAGGCGACACCGGGGAGCTGTTTTTT

j_call: TRBJ1-2
clone_size: .
v_call: TRBV28
d_call: .
cdr3_aa: CASSLRRGDYGYTF
cdr3_nt: TGTGCCAGCAGTTTACGGAGGGGAGACTATGGCTACACCTTC

j_call: TRBJ2-5
clone_size: .
v_call: TRBV6-5
d_call: TRBD1
cdr3_aa: CASSDRGLKTQYF
cdr3_nt: TGTGCCAGCAGTGACAGGGGGCTGAAGACCCAGTACTTC

j_call: TRBJ2-7
clone_size: .
v_call: TRBV29-1
d_call: .
cdr3_aa: CSGGDTPGGEQYF
cdr3_nt: TGCAGCGGTGGGGACACCCCTGGGGGCGAGCAGTACTTC

j_call: TRBJ1-2
clone_size: .
v_call: TRBV28
d_call: TRBD1
cdr3_aa: CASSSGQGSDGYTF
cdr3_nt: TGTGCCAGCAGTTCGGGACAGGGGTCTGATGGCTACACCTTC

j_call: TRBJ1-4
clone_size: .
v_call: TRBV11-2
d_call: TRBD1
cdr3_aa: CASSTSGTGVEKLFF
cdr3_nt: TGTGCCAGCAGCACGTCCGGGACAGGGGTCGAAAAACTGTTTTTT

j_call: TRBJ2-3
clone_size: .
v_call: TRBV7-2
d_call: TRBD1
cdr3_aa: CASSLMSPGTGGADTQYF
cdr3_nt: TGTGCCAGCAGCTTAATGTCACCCGGGACAGGGGGCGCAGATACGCAGTATTTT

j_call: TRBJ2-3
clone_size: .
v_call: TRBV9
d_call: TRBD2
cdr3_aa: CASSVNPGERGRTDTQYF
cdr3_nt: TGTGCCAGCAGCGTAAATCCCGGGGAGCGGGGCCGCACAGATACGCAGTATTTT

j_call: TRBJ1-1
clone_size: .
v_call: TRBV28
d_call: .
cdr3_aa: CASSYGGGRGTEAFF
cdr3_nt: TGTGCCAGCAGTTATGGTGGGGGCCGGGGCACTGAAGCTTTCTTT

j_call: TRBJ1-1
clone_size: .
v_call: TRBV19
d_call: TRBD1
cdr3_aa: CASTAARTGNTEAFF
cdr3_nt: TGTGCCAGTACCGCCGCCCGGACAGGGAACACTGAAGCTTTCTTT

j_call: TRBJ1-1
clone_size: once
v_call: TRBV19
d_call: TRBD1
cdr3_aa: CASSRPYRGYSKNTEAFF
cdr3_nt: TGTGCCAGTAGCCGGCCCTACAGGGGTTATTCCAAGAACACTGAAGCTTTCTTT

j_call: TRBJ2-2
clone_size: .
v_call: TRBV7-3
d_call: TRBD1
cdr3_aa: CASSRGGASGELFF
cdr3_nt: TGTGCCAGCAGCCGAGGGGGCGCATCTGGGGAGCTGTTTTTT

j_call: TRBJ1-2
clone_size: .
v_call: TRBV6-5
d_call: TRBD1
cdr3_aa: CASSQTGNYGYTF
cdr3_nt: TGTGCCAGCAGTCAGACAGGGAACTATGGCTACACCTTC

j_call: TRBJ1-3
clone_size: many
v_call: TRBV27
d_call: .
cdr3_aa: CASIELAGLSSGNTIYF
cdr3_nt: TGTGCCAGCATCGAATTGGCAGGACTTAGCTCTGGAAACACCATATATTTT